These 18 T cell receptor beta chains share one sample of origin, sequenced in a study of cytomegalovirus exposure and HLA in healthy donors. The PCR ran on 60 Vbeta and 13 Jbeta primers. Repertoires were generated with immunoSEQ multiplex PCR, while TCRdb's copy carries only in-frame clones and drops some. This sample has some 140,000 clones, with around 80% found just once. Material for sequencing was PBMCs. Source of these receptors: a woman younger than 35 in good health and CMV-seronegative.

This clone appeared a few times. V is TRBV6-1 and J is TRBJ1-5; no clear D gene. CDR3 length: 12 residues. V was shortened by 2 bases and J by 7 bases, with 6 bases between the two germline ends. Per germline, CDR1 MNHNS and CDR2 SASEGT. This CDR3 reads CASSELPQPQHF. For the CDR3, the DNA is TGTGCCAGCAGTGAACTACCCCAGCCCCAGCATTTT.

The V and J genes are TRBV19 and TRBJ1-2; 9 positions agree with TRBD1. Germline CDR1 is LNHDA and CDR2 is SQIVND (reference sequence). The trim removed 7 bases at V and 8 bases at J, leaving 11 bases unmatched. This CDR3 has 14 amino acids. The CDR3 nucleotides are TGTGCCAGTACCCAACCGGGACAGGGTCGCGGCTACACCTTC. Its translation: CASTQPGQGRGYTF.

The chain couples TRBV30 to TRBJ2-7; 11 bases agree with TRBD2. The CDR3 runs 12 residues. From germline, CDR1 is GTSNPN and CDR2 SVGIG (reference sequence). Germline trimming cut 5 bases from V and 10 bases from J; bases unmatched to any gene: 7. The CDR3 nucleotides are TGTGCCTGGCCCACTAGCGGGAGTTCCCAGTACTTC. Protein sequence: CAWPTSGSSQYF.

The chain is built from TRBV27 and TRBJ1-1; D remains unclear. The V end was cut by 5 bases, the J end by 2 bases, with 15 bases between. This CDR3 is built from 15 residues. Germline CDR1 is MNHEY and CDR2 is SMNVEV (reference sequence). CDR3 nucleotides: TGTGCCAGCAGTCTCCGCCCACCGGGAAACACTGAAGCTTTCTTT. Encoded protein: CASSLRPPGNTEAFF.

This clone turned up a few times. V gene TRBV10-2 combines with J gene TRBJ1-2; D is unresolved. The V end lost 0 bases, the J end lost 2 bases, and 10 bases lay between the germline ends. CDR3 length equals 15 residues. Per the germline V gene, CDR1 is WSHSY and CDR2 is SAAADI. CDR3 coding DNA: TGCGCCAGCAGTGAGTCGTTGACGGGGAACTATGGCTACACCTTC. Translating gives CASSESLTGNYGYTF.

The J gene is TRBJ2-7, the V gene TRBV27; perhaps TRBD1 as D (6 bases). The germline V and J ends were trimmed by 2 bases and 5 bases, with 10 bases remaining between them. CDR1 and CDR2 (germline): MNHEY, SMNVEV (reference sequence). CDR3 length: 13 residues. CDR3 DNA sequence: TGTGCCAGCAGTTTACTAGGGGGAGACGAGCAGTACTTC. It yields the protein CASSLLGGDEQYF.

J is TRBJ2-3 and V is TRBV5-1, with a tentative D call TRBD2 (5 bases). The length of the CDR3 is 12 residues. Trimming stripped 4 bases from V and 2 bases from J, with 5 bases between. CDR1 and CDR2 (germline): SGHRS, YFSETQ. Written as DNA, the CDR3 is TGCGCCAGCAGCCGGGACACAGATACGCAGTATTTT. It encodes CASSRDTDTQYF.

The rearrangement uses TRBV5-1 and TRBJ2-7; 7 bases match TRBD2. Germline CDR1 is SGHRS and CDR2 is YFSETQ. Trimming cost V 0 bases and J 2 bases; bases outside gene matches: 5. The CDR3 contains 15 residues. As DNA, the CDR3 is TGCGCCAGCAGCTTGGTCCCCGGGACTACCTACGAGCAGTACTTC. Amino acids: CASSLVPGTTYEQYF.

The chain has TRBV6-4 and TRBJ1-3; TRBD1 aligns across 8 bases. The germline gives CDR1 MRHNA, CDR2 SNTAGT. V lost 0 bases to trimming and J lost 1 base; unmatched junction nucleotides: 5. The CDR3 is 17 amino acids. Here the CDR3 reads CASSDSGDRLSGNTIYF. The CDR3 nucleotides read TGTGCCAGCAGTGACTCCGGGGACAGGTTGTCTGGAAACACCATATATTTT.

V usage is TRBV25-1 and J usage is TRBJ1-2, with 8 bases that match TRBD1. This CDR3 has 14 amino acids. The ends lost 6 bases at V and 7 bases at J; junction bases unmatched: 10. Germline V gene lookup returns CDR1 MGHDK and CDR2 SYGVNS. In DNA form, the CDR3 reads TGTGCCAGCAGGGAGGACAGGGCCAGGGGTGGCTACACCTTC. As protein: CASREDRARGGYTF.

The rearrangement links TRBV5-6 to TRBJ1-1; the D gene is possibly TRBD1 (5 bases). The CDR3 totals 14 residues. Trimming shortened V by 6 bases and J by 1 base, and 13 bases separated the two germline ends. The V gene's germline CDR1 is SGHDT and CDR2 YYEEEE. CDR3 sequence (DNA): TGTGCCAGCACCCGCGGACATTCGAACACTGAAGCTTTCTTT. It translates to CASTRGHSNTEAFF.

This chain uses TRBV5-1 with TRBJ2-1; D is possibly TRBD1 (5 bases). In germline, CDR1 is SGHRS, CDR2 YFSETQ. V gave up 5 bases and J gave up 5 bases, with 11 bases separating them. This CDR3 is built from 13 residues. The CDR3 loop is CASRQGTDNEQFF. The CDR3 region has the DNA TGCGCCAGCAGGCAGGGTACCGACAATGAGCAGTTCTTC.

This sequence joins TRBV10-1 and TRBJ2-1; D call uncertain. Trimming stripped 3 bases from V and 6 bases from J, with 6 bases between. Germline V lookup: CDR1 WNHNN, CDR2 SYGVQD (reference sequence). This CDR3 contains 12 residues. The DNA of the CDR3 is TGCGCCAGCAGTGACAGAATCAATGAGCAGTTCTTC. Its translation: CASSDRINEQFF.

V usage is TRBV5-1 and J usage is TRBJ2-3; 11 bases agree with TRBD2. This CDR3 has 17 residues. CDR1 is SGHRS and CDR2 is YFSETQ in the germline V gene. The trim removed 4 bases at V and 1 base at J, leaving 8 bases unmatched. CDR3 protein: CASSPAPGLAGTDTQYF. The CDR3 DNA follows: TGCGCCAGCAGCCCGGCCCCGGGACTAGCGGGCACAGATACGCAGTATTTT.

The chain combines TRBV13 with TRBJ2-2; 8 bases map to TRBD2. V lost 3 bases and J lost 6; bases outside the gene matches: 6. The CDR3 spans 15 residues. Germline lookup yields CDR1 PRHDT and CDR2 FYEKMQ (reference sequence). CDR3 DNA: TGTGCCAGCAGCTTTAGCGGGGTCGAGGCCGGGGAGCTGTTTTTT. This gives the protein CASSFSGVEAGELFF. Filled out from reference TRBV13 and TRBJ2-2, the complete variable domain reads AAGVIQSPRHLIKEKRETATLKCYPIPRHDTVYWYQQGPGQDPQFLISFYEKMQSDKGSIPDRFSAQQFSDYHSELNMSSLELGDSALYFCASSFSGVEAGELFFGEGSRLTVL.

This rearrangement joins TRBV25-1 to TRBJ2-5; 11 bases line up with TRBD2. The V gene's germline CDR1 is MGHDK and CDR2 SYGVNS. The CDR3 extends over 15 amino acids. Trimming cost V 4 bases and J 5 bases; bases outside gene matches: 6. CDR3 DNA sequence: TGTGCCAGCAGTGTTCTAGCGGGAGGTGGGGAGACCCAGTACTTC. It specifies CASSVLAGGGETQYF.

This clone showed up just once. The V and J genes are TRBV29-1 and TRBJ1-2; possibly TRBD1 for D (5 bases). CDR1 is SQVTM and CDR2 is ANQGSEA in the germline V gene. Trimming left V 4 bases short and J 8 bases short, with 11 bases between. The CDR3 is 11 amino acids. For the CDR3, the DNA is TGCAGCGTTGGTAGTGGGGCGGGCTACACCTTC. It codes for CSVGSGAGYTF.

The CDR3 sequence: CASSQVASPRWEQFF. CDR3 in DNA: TGTGCCAGCAGCCAAGTTGCTAGCCCAAGATGGGAGCAGTTCTTC. The chain combines TRBV14 with TRBJ2-1; perhaps TRBD2 as D (5 bases). The germline CDR1 and CDR2 sequences are SGHDN and FVKESK. The length of the CDR3 is 15 residues. V was clipped by 1 base and J by 10 bases, with 17 bases between them.